Below, 28 T cell receptor beta chains from the same sample are listed, as sequenced in a study of cytomegalovirus exposure and HLA in healthy donors (dated by TCRdb to about 2017). Library preparation was by the immunoSEQ multiplex PCR assay. For the multiplex PCR, a mixture combining 60 forward primers for TCR Vbeta segments and 13 reverse primers for TCR Jbeta segments was used. Entries here come from immuneACCESS through TCRdb and include only in-frame sequences with V and J called. Some clones fail to appear in such tables; in the studies checked, an unresolved V gene covers under half of the shortfall, and the cause of the remainder is unknown. Recorded for this sample are approximately 140,000 clones; 60% to 85% of them occurred a single time. Jointly, the top ten make up about 1.8% of the sample. Material for sequencing was PBMCs. These receptors all come from a woman between 35 and 50 years old in good health and CMV-seronegative.

CDR3 bases: TGTGCCAGCAGCGGGGGGGGACTAGCGGGAGGCGAGCAGTACTTC. Amino acids: CASSGGGLAGGEQYF. V and J are TRBV9 and TRBJ2-7; 15 bases map to TRBD2. V lost 3 bases, J lost 6 bases, and 4 bases stayed unmatched. The V gene's germline CDR1 is SGDLS and CDR2 YYNGEE. The CDR3 is 15 amino acids. The full variable domain, completed using reference TRBV9 and TRBJ2-7, is DSGVTQTPKHLITATGQRVTLRCSPRSGDLSVYWYQQSLDQGLQFLIQYYNGEERAKGNILERFSAQQFPDLHSELNLSSLELGDSALYFCASSGGGLAGGEQYFGPGTRLTVT.

This clone appeared a few times. The chain uses TRBV7-3 and TRBJ2-7; D is possibly TRBD2 (6 bases). The CDR3 runs 13 residues. CDR1 SGHTA and CDR2 FQGTGA come from the germline V gene. V was cut by 6 bases and J by 6 bases, with 15 bases left in between. CDR3 DNA sequence: TGTGCCAGCAGTCCCGGGACTCCTTCCGAGCAGTACTTC. Translating it yields CASSPGTPSEQYF.

The chain uses TRBV28 and TRBJ2-7; D ambiguous. CDR1 is MDHEN, CDR2 SYDVKM, per germline. The CDR3 consists of 12 residues. V lost 2 bases and J lost 4, with 6 bases in between. The CDR3 DNA reads TGTGCCAGCAGTTTACAAACATACGAGCAGTACTTC. Encoded protein: CASSLQTYEQYF.

Turning to this clone: The junction departs from germline at one end; a sequencing error may be responsible. The V and J genes are TRBV4-1 and TRBJ1-1; unclear D gene. CDR1 is MGHRA, CDR2 YSYEKL, per germline. There are 13 residues in the CDR3. This CDR3 reads CASSQDTDTEAFF. CDR3 nucleotides: TGCGCCAGCAGTCAAGATACGGACACTGAAGCTTTCTTT.

There are a few counts of this clone. The CDR3 loop reads CAWSPTRGLVDEKLFF. CDR3 DNA sequence: TGTGCCTGGAGCCCCACGCGAGGGTTGGTTGACGAAAAACTGTTTTTT. The chain employs TRBV30 and TRBJ1-4, with unresolved D. CDR1 is GTSNPN and CDR2 is SVGIG in the germline V gene (reference sequence). V was trimmed by 3 bases and J by 8 bases, leaving 22 bases between them. This CDR3 has 16 amino acids. Looking up the rest from reference TRBV30 and TRBJ1-4 gives the full variable domain: SQTIHQWPATLVQPVGSPLSLECTVEGTSNPNLYWYRQAAGRGLQLLFYSVGIGQISSEVPQNLSASRPQDRQFILSSKKLLLSDSGFYLCAWSPTRGLVDEKLFFGSGTQLSVL.

The chain links TRBV9 to TRBJ1-4; 7 nucleotides align to TRBD1. Germline V gene sequence: CDR1 SGDLS, CDR2 YYNGEE. V shed 5 bases, J shed 0 bases, and the junction held 16 bases outside the gene matches. This CDR3 is built from 19 residues. CDR3 in amino acids: CASRLDATGQGATNEKLFF. The CDR3 bases are TGTGCCAGCAGGCTAGATGCCACCGGGCAGGGGGCAACTAATGAAAAACTGTTTTTT.

The genes are TRBV9 and TRBJ1-2; D uncertain. The CDR3 contains 15 residues. Trimming left V 4 bases short and J 4 bases short, with 17 bases between. CDR1 and CDR2 from the germline V gene are SGDLS and YYNGEE. The DNA of the CDR3 is TGTGCCAGCAGCACTTTTGAGGGTACTGTCTATGGCTACACCTTC. Translation gives CASSTFEGTVYGYTF.

The V gene is TRBV28, the J gene TRBJ2-7, with 9 positions matching TRBD2. The CDR3 extends over 14 amino acids. CDR1 is MDHEN, CDR2 SYDVKM, per germline. V dropped 2 bases and J dropped 7; count of bases not matched to a gene: 6. CDR3 DNA sequence: TGTGCCAGCAGTTTAACGGCGCTAGCGGGAGAGCAGTACTTC. It is translated as CASSLTALAGEQYF. Full variable domain (missing parts from reference TRBV28 and TRBJ2-7): DVKVTQSSRYLVKRTGEKVFLECVQDMDHENMFWYRQDPGLGLRLIYFSYDVKMKEKGDIPEGYSVSREKKERFSLILESASTNQTSMYLCASSLTALAGEQYFGPGTRLTVT.

V gene TRBV6-6 combines with J gene TRBJ2-5; D may be TRBD2 (5 bases). The CDR3 has 16 residues. The V end was cut by 6 bases, the J end by 1 base, with 18 bases between. In germline, CDR1 is MNHNY, CDR2 SVGAGI (reference sequence). The CDR3 loop is CASSHGALAIQETQYF. In nucleotides, the CDR3 is TGTGCCAGCAGCCACGGTGCTTTAGCGATCCAAGAGACCCAGTACTTC.

As for this clone: One end of the junction does not line up with germline, which may come from a read error. V is TRBV7-9 and J is TRBJ2-7; D possibly corresponds to TRBD2 (6 bases). The CDR3 spans 15 residues. The germline CDR1 and CDR2 sequences are SEHNR and FQNEAQ (reference sequence). CDR3 in amino acids: CSSSSGTSRVYEQYF. CDR3 in DNA: TGTTCCAGCAGCTCCGGGACTTCGCGGGTCTACGAGCAGTACTTC.

The chain carries TRBV6-6 and TRBJ1-5, with TRBD1 identical over 7 bases. The ends lost 6 bases at V and 4 bases at J; junction bases unmatched: 3. The CDR3 covers 13 residues. CDR1 is MNHNY and CDR2 is SVGAGI in the germline V gene (reference sequence). CDR3 DNA: TGTGCCAGCAGGGGGACAGAGAATCAGCCCCAGCATTTT. As protein: CASRGTENQPQHF.

The chain couples TRBV29-1 to TRBJ2-1, with 7 nucleotides matching TRBD1. From germline, CDR1 is SQVTM and CDR2 ANQGSEA. CDR3 size: 13 residues. With V trimmed by 7 bases and J by 3 bases, 6 bases remained unmatched. DNA for the CDR3: TGCAGCGCCCACAGGGGCGGCTACAATGAGCAGTTCTTC. Encoded protein: CSAHRGGYNEQFF.

V and J are TRBV29-1 and TRBJ2-1; TRBD2 is a possible D gene (6 bases). From germline, CDR1 is SQVTM and CDR2 ANQGSEA. Trimming removed 7 bases at V and 13 bases at J, with 17 bases between. The CDR3 is made up of 11 amino acids. This chain's CDR3 is CSARGGEAQFF. As DNA, the CDR3 is TGCAGCGCCCGGGGCGGGGAGGCCCAGTTCTTC.

This rearrangement joins TRBV6-1 to TRBJ1-2; 10 nucleotides match TRBD1. The ends lost 7 bases at V and 0 bases at J; junction bases unmatched: 5. Germline V gene lookup returns CDR1 MNHNS and CDR2 SASEGT. The CDR3 covers 15 residues. As DNA, the CDR3 is TGTGCCAGCACCTCCGGGACAGGGGCTAACTATGGCTACACCTTC. It is translated as CASTSGTGANYGYTF.

The rearrangement joins TRBV19 to TRBJ2-7; TRBD1 might be the D (8 bases). V dropped 4 bases and J dropped 6 bases, with 19 bases sitting between them. The CDR3 has 15 amino acids. Germline V gene lookup returns CDR1 LNHDA and CDR2 SQIVND (reference sequence). In nucleotides, the CDR3 is TGTGCCAGTAGTACCCTACAGGGGGGGACTACCGAGCAGTACTTC. Its translation is CASSTLQGGTTEQYF.

The chain joins TRBV9 to TRBJ2-2; 8 nucleotides line up with TRBD2. Looked up from germline, CDR1 is SGDLS and CDR2 is YYNGEE. Germline trimming cut 4 bases from V and 3 bases from J; bases unmatched to any gene: 11. The CDR3 extends over 17 amino acids. CDR3 in DNA: TGTGCCAGCAGCCCCCGGGATAGCGGGACTGACACCGGGGAGCTGTTTTTT. Translation: CASSPRDSGTDTGELFF. The variable domain in full, completed from reference TRBV9 and TRBJ2-2, reads DSGVTQTPKHLITATGQRVTLRCSPRSGDLSVYWYQQSLDQGLQFLIQYYNGEERAKGNILERFSAQQFPDLHSELNLSSLELGDSALYFCASSPRDSGTDTGELFFGEGSRLTVL.

The V gene is TRBV5-4, the J gene TRBJ2-5; tentative D call: TRBD2 (5 bases). The J call may be mistaken, given a closer DNA end match to TRBJ2-7. The CDR3 spans 12 residues. Looked up from germline, CDR1 is SGHNT and CDR2 is YYREEE (reference sequence). The CDR3 nucleotides are TGTGCCAGCAGCCGCGAGGCGGGCGAGCAGTACTTC. Translation gives CASSREAGEQYF.

The rearrangement links TRBV5-1 to TRBJ1-2; 7 positions match TRBD1. Per the germline V gene, CDR1 is SGHRS and CDR2 is YFSETQ. The CDR3 extends over 13 amino acids. V gave up 0 bases and J gave up 7 bases; unmatched junction bases: 3. In nucleotides, the CDR3 is TGCGCCAGCAGCTTGGGACAGGGACTTGGCTACACCTTC. Amino acids: CASSLGQGLGYTF.

This chain connects TRBV2 to TRBJ2-5; 8 bases are shared with TRBD1. Looked up from germline, CDR1 is SNHLY and CDR2 is FYNNEI. The CDR3 totals 16 residues. The V gene end was trimmed by 4 bases and the J gene end by 7 bases; junction bases not matched to a gene: 14. DNA of the CDR3: TGTGCCAGCAGTGCCCAAAAGGGACAGGCCCTAGGGACCCAGTACTTC. Residues: CASSAQKGQALGTQYF.

The genes are TRBV2 and TRBJ2-1; D perhaps matches TRBD2 (7 bases). Germline values: CDR1 SNHLY, CDR2 FYNNEI. The V and J ends lost 9 bases and 0 bases respectively, with 12 bases between them. The length of the CDR3 is 14 residues. The CDR3 spells CARGGAASYNEQFF. The CDR3 bases are TGTGCCAGGGGGGGGGCCGCCTCCTACAATGAGCAGTTCTTC.

The rearrangement joins TRBV5-4 to TRBJ2-7, with D tentatively TRBD2 (6 bases). Germline CDR1 and CDR2: SGHNT and YYREEE (reference sequence). Trimming stripped 4 bases from V and 5 bases from J, with 19 bases between. This CDR3 spans 15 amino acids. CDR3: CASSPWGVSGNEQYF. In DNA form, the CDR3 reads TGTGCCAGCAGCCCATGGGGGGTTAGCGGTAACGAGCAGTACTTC.

The chain recombines TRBV11-2 with TRBJ2-3; TRBD2 aligns across 10 bases. The length of the CDR3 is 15 residues. The V gene's germline CDR1 is SGHAT and CDR2 FQNNGV. V trimming: 5 bases; J trimming: 6 bases; junction bases outside the gene matches: 8. The chain's CDR3 is CASSPGSGGADTQYF. In DNA, the CDR3 is TGTGCCAGCAGCCCAGGGAGCGGGGGGGCTGATACGCAGTATTTT.

In the case of this clone: Additional DNA sequences in this sample encode the identical CDR3. The chain is built from TRBV29-1 and TRBJ2-7, with TRBD1 identical over 8 bases. The V and J ends lost 5 bases and 4 bases, in that order; junction bases with no gene match: 1. The CDR3 consists of 11 residues. CDR1 and CDR2 from the germline V gene are SQVTM and ANQGSEA. The CDR3 reads CSVRTGYEQYF. Written as DNA, the CDR3 is TGCAGCGTTCGGACAGGGTACGAGCAGTACTTC.

The chain combines TRBV2 with TRBJ1-1; 11 bases fit TRBD1. The CDR3 sequence is 17 residues long. Per the germline V gene, CDR1 is SNHLY and CDR2 is FYNNEI. Trimming cost V 7 bases and J 5 bases; bases outside gene matches: 15. CDR3 residues: CASISGGQGARRTEAFF. DNA of the CDR3: TGTGCCAGCATCTCGGGAGGACAGGGGGCCCGGAGGACTGAAGCTTTCTTT.

The V gene is TRBV11-3, the J gene TRBJ2-7; no firm D call. The CDR3 spans 13 residues. V was clipped by 4 bases and J by 0 bases, with 7 bases between them. From germline, CDR1 is SGHNT and CDR2 YENEEA. The CDR3 DNA sequence: TGTGCCAGCAGCTCCTACGACTCCTACGAGCAGTACTTC. It codes for CASSSYDSYEQYF. Full variable domain (missing parts from reference TRBV11-3 and TRBJ2-7): EAGVVQSPRYKIIEKKQPVAFWCNPISGHNTLYWYLQNLGQGPELLIRYENEEAVDDSQLPKDRFSAERLKGVDSTLKIQPAELGDSAVYLCASSSYDSYEQYFGPGTRLTVT.

As for this clone: The same CDR3 can be traced to other DNA sequences in this sample. The chain joins TRBV28 to TRBJ1-5; no reliable D call. The CDR3 covers 16 residues. Germline CDR1 is MDHEN and CDR2 is SYDVKM. Trimming shortened V by 6 bases and J by 0 bases, and 15 bases separated the two germline ends. The CDR3 sequence is CASSLSSGYSNQPQHF. The DNA of the CDR3 is TGTGCCAGCAGCTTAAGTTCGGGTTATAGCAATCAGCCCCAGCATTTT.

The J gene is TRBJ2-7, the V gene TRBV11-2; a possible D gene is TRBD2 (6 bases). This CDR3 contains 14 residues. CDR1 and CDR2 from the germline V gene are SGHAT and FQNNGV. Deletions cut 5 bases from V and 5 bases from J, with 16 bases between. In DNA, the CDR3 is TGTGCCAGCAGCATCCGGGACTGGGAGGACGAGCAGTACTTC. Protein sequence: CASSIRDWEDEQYF.

The chain links TRBV11-2 to TRBJ2-2, with a weak D call TRBD1 (6 bases). The ends were cut back, 4 bases at V and 5 bases at J, with 8 bases in the middle. The CDR3 runs 13 residues. Germline CDR1 is SGHAT and CDR2 is FQNNGV. In nucleotides, the CDR3 is TGTGCCAGCAGCTACACAGGGACCGGGGAGCTGTTTTTT. Translated: CASSYTGTGELFF.